These 24 T cell receptor beta chains share one sample of origin, sequenced in a study of blood T cell repertoires in COVID-19. TCRdb's copy holds only in-frame clones and misses some; the assay was immunoSEQ multiplex PCR. Of about 190,000 clones listed, 84% are singletons. The specimen sequenced was peripheral blood. The receptors were gathered from a human donor in a cohort sampled during active COVID-19.

The chain combines TRBV7-2 with TRBJ1-5; 9 nucleotides line up with TRBD1. This CDR3 comprises 14 residues. V was clipped by 4 bases and J by 4 bases; unmatched bases: 2. Germline lookup yields CDR1 SGHTA and CDR2 FQGNSA. CDR3 amino acids: CASSSTGGNQPQHF. The DNA of the CDR3 is TGTGCCAGCAGCTCGACAGGGGGTAATCAGCCCCAGCATTTT.

The chain combines TRBV18 with TRBJ2-2; 8 nucleotides align to TRBD2. The CDR3 has 17 residues. CDR1 and CDR2 (germline): KGHSH, LQKENI. The V gene end was trimmed by 3 bases and the J gene end by 5 bases; junction bases not matched to a gene: 11. In DNA form, the CDR3 reads TGTGCCAGCTCACCGGTGGCTGCGGGGGGAGAGACCGGGGAGCTGTTTTTT. Translation gives CASSPVAAGGETGELFF.

The chain has TRBV7-9 and TRBJ1-5, with D perhaps matching TRBD1 (6 bases). Germline V lookup: CDR1 SEHNR, CDR2 FQNEAQ (reference sequence). The CDR3 sequence is 14 residues long. The V gene lost 5 bases and the J gene lost 5 bases, with 13 bases spanning the gap. CDR3 nucleotides: TGTGCCAGCAGCCCTCAGACAGGAGATCAGCCCCAGCATTTT. This sequence encodes CASSPQTGDQPQHF.

J is TRBJ2-5 and V is TRBV29-1, with 8 bases aligning to TRBD2. The CDR3 sequence is 14 residues long. Trimming at V came to 4 bases and at J to 5 bases, leaving 9 bases not matched to a gene. Germline V gene sequence: CDR1 SQVTM, CDR2 ANQGSEA. CDR3 loop: CSVVGGRFVETQYF. The DNA of the CDR3 is TGCAGCGTTGTTGGCGGGAGGTTCGTTGAGACCCAGTACTTC.

The CDR3 region has the DNA TGTGCCACCAGCAGACCCACGCGCGGAGAGACCCAGTACTTC. It codes for CATSRPTRGETQYF. The V call is TRBV15, the J call TRBJ2-5; D is unresolved. This CDR3 has 14 amino acids. V was shortened by 2 bases and J by 4 bases, with 11 bases between the two germline ends. Germline V gene lookup returns CDR1 LNHNV and CDR2 YYDKDF (reference sequence). Full variable domain (remainder filled in from reference TRBV15 and TRBJ2-5): DAMVIQNPRYQVTQFGKPVTLSCSQTLNHNVMYWYQQKSSQAPKLLFHYYDKDFNNEADTPDNFQSRRPNTSFCFLDIRSPGLGDTAMYLCATSRPTRGETQYFGPGTRLLVL.

This clone was seen a single time. The rearrangement joins TRBV11-2 to TRBJ1-1; 7 nucleotides match TRBD1. The CDR3 runs to 15 residues. Germline lookup yields CDR1 SGHAT and CDR2 FQNNGV. Germline trimming cut 4 bases from V and 10 bases from J; bases unmatched to any gene: 15. CDR3 bases: TGTGCCAGCAGCTCGCACAGGGGAAGGACGTCCGGAGCTTTCTTT. Residues: CASSSHRGRTSGAFF.

The V call is TRBV19, the J call TRBJ2-5; TRBD2 matches at 7 bases. Germline trimming cut 6 bases from V and 4 bases from J; bases unmatched to any gene: 14. The CDR3 loop spans 16 amino acids. Germline V gene sequence: CDR1 LNHDA, CDR2 SQIVND (reference sequence). The DNA for the CDR3 is TGTGCCAGTAGACCTTGGGGGGGATTAGGAGGAGAGACCCAGTACTTC. It yields the protein CASRPWGGLGGETQYF.

V usage is TRBV19 and J usage is TRBJ2-4; 7 bases are a match to TRBD2. Germline lookup yields CDR1 LNHDA and CDR2 SQIVND (reference sequence). There are 13 residues in the CDR3. The junction had 2 bases not matched to a gene; V was cut back by 3 bases and J by 6 bases. CDR3 coding DNA: TGTGCCAGTAGTATGGGAGGGCCAAACATTCAGTACTTC. Translating it yields CASSMGGPNIQYF.

The chain's CDR3 is CASSYTIAGGSYEQYV. The DNA for the CDR3 is TGTGCCAGCAGCTACACGATAGCGGGGGGATCCTACGAGCAGTACGTC. The genes are TRBV5-5 and TRBJ2-7, with TRBD2 matching over 10 bases. Losses at the gene ends were 3 bases for V and 1 base for J; bases not matched to a gene: 7. The CDR3 covers 16 residues. Germline V gives CDR1 SGHKS, CDR2 YYEKEE (reference sequence).

This sequence joins TRBV14 and TRBJ1-1; no reliable D call. The CDR3 runs 13 residues. CDR1 is SGHDN, CDR2 FVKESK, per germline. Trimming removed 4 bases from V and 4 bases from J, with 10 bases in between. This chain's CDR3 is CASSPGIGTEAFF. Here the CDR3 DNA reads TGTGCCAGCAGCCCCGGGATCGGCACTGAAGCTTTCTTT.

This chain links TRBV10-1 with TRBJ1-2, with D possibly TRBD1 on 5 matching bases. The V gene lost 8 bases and the J gene lost 4 bases, with 23 bases spanning the gap. The CDR3 contains 16 residues. Germline V CDR1 and CDR2: WNHNN, SYGVQD (reference sequence). This CDR3 is CASFSGGPEKPYGYTF. The DNA of the CDR3 is TGCGCCAGCTTCAGCGGGGGACCTGAAAAGCCCTATGGCTACACCTTC.

This clone was recorded a few times. The gene calls are TRBV6-6 and TRBJ1-3; D uncertain. CDR1 is MNHNY, CDR2 SVGAGI, per germline (reference sequence). V was trimmed by 2 bases and J by 0 bases, leaving 8 bases between them. The CDR3 has 15 amino acids. The CDR3 DNA is TGTGCCAGCAGTTACCGCAGGATCTCTGGAAACACCATATATTTT. Translated: CASSYRRISGNTIYF.

V usage is TRBV5-1 and J usage is TRBJ2-3, with 11 bases aligning to TRBD2. The CDR3 loop spans 15 amino acids. CDR1 SGHRS and CDR2 YFSETQ come from the germline V gene. The junction had 6 bases not matched to a gene; V was cut back by 4 bases and J by 5 bases. The CDR3 bases are TGCGCCAGCAGCCCGACTACTAGCGGGAGAGATACGCAGTATTTT. Protein product: CASSPTTSGRDTQYF.

The rearrangement joins TRBV7-3 to TRBJ1-2, with D possibly matching TRBD1 (5 bases). The germline V gene encodes CDR1 SGHTA and CDR2 FQGTGA. The CDR3 totals 14 residues. V lost 5 bases and J lost 3, with 13 bases in between. For the CDR3, the DNA is TGTGCCAGCAGCCCAGGAGGGGCCGACTATGGCTACACCTTC. This codes for CASSPGGADYGYTF.

This chain connects TRBV4-1 to TRBJ1-2, with a tentative D call TRBD1 (6 bases). The CDR3 loop spans 17 amino acids. Trimming pared 0 bases from V and 0 bases from J, leaving 14 bases between. Germline loops: CDR1 MGHRA, CDR2 YSYEKL. This CDR3 reads CASSQDTGMGTNYGYTF. As DNA, the CDR3 is TGCGCCAGCAGCCAAGATACAGGGATGGGAACTAACTATGGCTACACCTTC.

This chain uses TRBV3-1 (or the pseudogene TRBV3-2) with TRBJ1-1; tentatively, D is TRBD1 (5 bases). Germline CDR1 and CDR2: LGHDT and YNNKEL (reference sequence). The CDR3 has 13 amino acids. V was trimmed by 0 bases and J by 11 bases, leaving 13 bases between them. The CDR3 region has the DNA TGTGCCAGCAGCCAAGACCGGGTCAGGGCGGCTTTCTTT. Its protein product is CASSQDRVRAAFF.

This clone was detected once. The gene calls are TRBV2 and TRBJ2-7; D is perhaps TRBD2 (5 bases). Germline V gene lookup returns CDR1 SNHLY and CDR2 FYNNEI. V was cut by 6 bases and J by 7 bases, with 13 bases left in between. This CDR3 has 12 residues. The CDR3 nucleotides are TGTGCCAGCAGGTCAACGGGCGGGGAGCAGTACTTC. Encoded protein: CASRSTGGEQYF.

The rearrangement links TRBV5-1 to TRBJ1-1; D unresolved. Germline V lookup: CDR1 SGHRS, CDR2 YFSETQ. This CDR3 is 11 amino acids long. Deletions cut 0 bases from V and 10 bases from J, with 7 bases between. CDR3 sequence reads: CASSLGSGAFF. Written as DNA, the CDR3 is TGCGCCAGCAGCTTGGGGAGCGGAGCTTTCTTT.

The chain has TRBV2 and TRBJ1-6; D perhaps matches TRBD1 (6 bases). There are 16 residues in the CDR3. The V end was cut by 7 bases, the J end by 5 bases, with 18 bases between. Germline V lookup: CDR1 SNHLY, CDR2 FYNNEI. This CDR3 is CASTRRRTENNSPLHF. The CDR3 region has the DNA TGTGCCAGCACCCGTCGTCGGACAGAGAATAATTCACCCCTCCACTTT.

The chain combines TRBV5-1 with TRBJ1-6; 8 bases map to TRBD1. The junction had 11 bases not matched to a gene; V was cut back by 10 bases and J by 11 bases. In germline, CDR1 is SGHRS, CDR2 YFSETQ. The CDR3 covers 13 residues. The CDR3 DNA is TGCGCCGGGCCCCGGACAGGGCGTCCACCCCTCCACTTT. Protein sequence: CAGPRTGRPPLHF.

The chain is built from TRBV24-1 and TRBJ2-3; 9 bases map to TRBD2. The V and J ends lost 0 bases and 2 bases, in that order; junction bases with no gene match: 5. This CDR3 is 17 amino acids long. The germline V gene has CDR1 KGHDR and CDR2 SFDVKD. CDR3 in amino acids: CATSDLFGGGATDTQYF. The CDR3 region has the DNA TGTGCCACCAGTGATTTGTTCGGCGGGGGGGCCACAGATACGCAGTATTTT.

The J gene is TRBJ2-3, the V gene TRBV3-1 (or the pseudogene TRBV3-2); D is ambiguous. The CDR3 spans 14 residues. Germline CDR1 is LGHDT and CDR2 is YNNKEL (reference sequence). The V end lost 1 base, the J end lost 1 base, and 6 bases lay between the germline ends. The CDR3, as DNA: TGTGCCAGCAGCCAAGGGTCGGGCACAGATACGCAGTATTTT. Amino acid sequence: CASSQGSGTDTQYF.

The rearrangement joins TRBV4-1 to TRBJ1-4; no definite D call. The germline CDR1 and CDR2 sequences are MGHRA and YSYEKL. The CDR3 covers 17 residues. V lost 0 bases and J 0 bases, leaving 11 bases between the germline ends. The chain's CDR3 is CASSQDRVESTNEKLFF. The CDR3 DNA reads as TGCGCCAGCAGCCAAGATCGTGTGGAGTCAACTAATGAAAAACTGTTTTTT.

The chain links TRBV5-4 to TRBJ1-6; 7 bases are a match to TRBD1. The V gene end was trimmed by 7 bases and the J gene end by 7 bases; junction bases not matched to a gene: 8. CDR1 SGHNT and CDR2 YYREEE come from the germline V gene (reference sequence). The CDR3 is 14 amino acids. The CDR3 region has the DNA TGTGCCAGCCACTCCCAGGGGGAAAATTCACCCCTCCACTTT. It yields the protein CASHSQGENSPLHF.